A selection of T cell receptor beta chains follows, all from one sample in a study of blood T cell repertoires in COVID-19. Here immunoSEQ multiplex PCR was the method, and the copy in TCRdb shows in-frame clones only, minus some. The table shows 300,000 to 350,000 clones, with around 89% occurring only once. Sequenced material: peripheral blood. These receptor sequences come from a woman aged 40 to 50 with COVID-19, enrolled during active disease. CDR3s include the opening cysteine and the closing phenylalanine or tryptophan. The D gene is left open where the match is weak. Expanded clones are given a class, and other clones once, few, many or no size at all.

j_gene | abundance | d_gene | v_gene | CDR3nt | CDR3aa
TRBJ1-3 | . | TRBD1 | TRBV9 | TGTGCCAGCAGCGTACCGGGACAGAGAAACACCATATATTTT | CASSVPGQRNTIYF
TRBJ1-6 | . | . | TRBV27 | TGTGCCAGCAAAACCCTCGGAGGGTTAGCACCCCTCCACTTT | CASKTLGGLAPLHF
TRBJ2-7 | . | . | TRBV12-1 | TGCTGGGGGGGGAAACCCTACGAGCAGTACTTC | CWGGKPYEQYF
TRBJ1-1 | . | TRBD1 | TRBV10-3 | TGTGCCATCAGTGGGGGACAGTACGAAGCTTTCTTT | CAISGGQYEAFF
TRBJ1-3 | . | . | TRBV28 | TGTGCCAGCAGTTCCGGGGGATTCTCTGGAAACACCATATATTTT | CASSSGGFSGNTIYF
TRBJ2-7 | . | TRBD1 | TRBV28 | TGTGCCAGCACCGTCCCCGACAGGGGGCGCTCCTACGAGCAGTACTTC | CASTVPDRGRSYEQYF
TRBJ1-1 | . | . | TRBV28 | TGTGCCAGCAGTCCCCGAGGGGGGGGGAACACTGAAGCTTTCTTT | CASSPRGGGNTEAFF
TRBJ2-1 | once | TRBD1 | TRBV19 | TGTGCCAGTAGTATAGGGGACAGGGGCGACAATGAGCAGTTCTTC | CASSIGDRGDNEQFF
TRBJ2-7 | . | . | TRBV9 | TGTGCCAGCAGCGGATACGGAGGTGACGAGCAGTACTTC | CASSGYGGDEQYF
TRBJ2-7 | . | TRBD1 | TRBV2 | TGTGCCAGCAGTCGGACGGACAGGAACACCGAGCAGTACTTC | CASSRTDRNTEQYF
TRBJ2-7 | . | . | TRBV19 | TGTGCCAGTAGCCCCTACTATGCCTACGAGCAGTACTTC | CASSPYYAYEQYF
TRBJ2-1 | . | . | TRBV2 | TGTGCCGGGGGCACGGCGTCCTACAATGAGCAGTTCTTC | CAGGTASYNEQFF
TRBJ2-7 | . | TRBD2 | TRBV27 | TGTGCCAGCAAGCGCCCGGGAGGATACGAGCAGTACTTC | CASKRPGGYEQYF
TRBJ2-2 | . | TRBD2 | TRBV4-2 | TGTGCCAGCAGCCAAGATCCGCCTAGCGGGAGGGCCGGGGAGCTGTTTTTT | CASSQDPPSGRAGELFF
TRBJ2-7 | few | . | TRBV28 | TGTGCCAGCACCCAGGGTGGGGTAAGCTCCTACGAGCAGTACTTC | CASTQGGVSSYEQYF
TRBJ2-7 | . | . | TRBV2 | TGTGCCAGCAGGGAAAGGGGGGGTGAGCAGTACTTC | CASRERGGEQYF
TRBJ2-2 | few | . | TRBV2 | TGTGCCAGCAGTTGGAGTGGAGCCACCGGGGAGCTGTTTTTT | CASSWSGATGELFF
TRBJ1-5 | . | . | TRBV12-3/TRBV12-4 | TGTGCCAGCAGTTTGACAGACAATCAGCCCCAGCATTTT | CASSLTDNQPQHF
TRBJ1-6 | . | TRBD1 | TRBV6-2/TRBV6-3 | TGTGCCAGCAGTTACCCGACAGGGAGGAATTCACCCCTCCACTTT | CASSYPTGRNSPLHF
TRBJ2-1 | . | . | TRBV2 | TGTGCCAGCAGTGAAGCGCAACCCGGGGGTACTAAGTTCTTC | CASSEAQPGGTKFF
TRBJ2-5 | . | TRBD2 | TRBV5-5 | TGTGCCAGCAGCTTGGCTGGGGAGGGCCCATGGGCCCAGTACTTC | CASSLAGEGPWAQYF
TRBJ2-5 | . | TRBD1 | TRBV24-1 | TGTGCCACCAGTGATGCGGACAGGGGGGAGACCCAGTACTTC | CATSDADRGETQYF
TRBJ2-2 | once | TRBD2 | TRBV4-1 | TGCGCCAGCAAACTAGCGGGGGCAGCCGGGGAGCTGTTTTTT | CASKLAGAAGELFF
TRBJ1-6 | . | TRBD1 | TRBV24-1 | TGTGCCACCATATGGACAGGGGGGCCCTTT | CATIWTGGPF